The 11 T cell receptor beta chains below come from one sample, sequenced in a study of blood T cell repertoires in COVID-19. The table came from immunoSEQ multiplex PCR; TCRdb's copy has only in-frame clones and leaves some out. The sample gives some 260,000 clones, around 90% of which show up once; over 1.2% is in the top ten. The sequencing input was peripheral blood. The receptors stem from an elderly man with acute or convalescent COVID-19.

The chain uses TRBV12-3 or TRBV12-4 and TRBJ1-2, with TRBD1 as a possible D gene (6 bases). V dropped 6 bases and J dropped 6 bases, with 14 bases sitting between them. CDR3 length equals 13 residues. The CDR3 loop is CASSLFRGHGYTF. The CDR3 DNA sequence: TGTGCCAGCAGCCTATTCAGGGGCCATGGCTACACCTTC.

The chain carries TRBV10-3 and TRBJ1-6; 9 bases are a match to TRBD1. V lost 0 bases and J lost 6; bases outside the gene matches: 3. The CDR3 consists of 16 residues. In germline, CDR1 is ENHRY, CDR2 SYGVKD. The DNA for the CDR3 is TGTGCCATCAGTGAGTCGGGACAGGGATTTAATTCACCCCTCCACTTT. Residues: CAISESGQGFNSPLHF.

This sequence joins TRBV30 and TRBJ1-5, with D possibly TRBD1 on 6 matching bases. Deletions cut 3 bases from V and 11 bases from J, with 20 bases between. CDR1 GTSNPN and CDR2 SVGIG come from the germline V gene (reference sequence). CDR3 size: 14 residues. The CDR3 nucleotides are TGTGCCTGGAGGGGGGCACCTATGGTATTGGCCCAGCATTTT. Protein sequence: CAWRGAPMVLAQHF.

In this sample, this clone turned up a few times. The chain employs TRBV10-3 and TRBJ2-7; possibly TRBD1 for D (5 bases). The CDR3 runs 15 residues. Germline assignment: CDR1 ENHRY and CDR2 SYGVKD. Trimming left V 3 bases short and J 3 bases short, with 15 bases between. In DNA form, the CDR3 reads TGTGCCATCAGTGAAGGGGCTGCGACGGACTACGAGCAGTACTTC. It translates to CAISEGAATDYEQYF.

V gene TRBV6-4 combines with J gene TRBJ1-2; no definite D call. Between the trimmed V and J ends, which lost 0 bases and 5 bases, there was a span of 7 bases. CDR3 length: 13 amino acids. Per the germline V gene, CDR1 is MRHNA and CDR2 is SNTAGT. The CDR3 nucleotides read TGTGCCAGCAGTGACTCGACGGGGTATGGCTACACCTTC. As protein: CASSDSTGYGYTF.

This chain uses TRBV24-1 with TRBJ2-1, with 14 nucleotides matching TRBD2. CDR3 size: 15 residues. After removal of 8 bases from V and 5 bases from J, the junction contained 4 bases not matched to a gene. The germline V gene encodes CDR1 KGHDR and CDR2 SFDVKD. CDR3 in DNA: TGTGCCACCACCCGGGGACTAGCGGGGGACAATGAGCAGTTCTTC. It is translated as CATTRGLAGDNEQFF.

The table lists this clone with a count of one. This CDR3 is CASSSSGTGVFGYTF. The CDR3 DNA sequence: TGTGCCAGCAGCTCGTCCGGGACAGGGGTCTTCGGCTACACCTTC. The chain carries TRBV7-8 and TRBJ1-2; 10 bases fit TRBD1. Germline V gene lookup returns CDR1 SGHVS and CDR2 FQNEAQ. Trimming cost V 4 bases and J 8 bases; bases outside gene matches: 10. CDR3 size: 15 residues.

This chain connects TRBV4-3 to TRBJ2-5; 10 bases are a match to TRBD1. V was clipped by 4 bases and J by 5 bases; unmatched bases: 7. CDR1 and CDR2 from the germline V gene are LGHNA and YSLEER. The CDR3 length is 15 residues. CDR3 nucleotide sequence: TGCGCCAGCAGCCGCTTCGACAGGGGGCCCGAGACCCAGTACTTC. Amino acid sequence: CASSRFDRGPETQYF.

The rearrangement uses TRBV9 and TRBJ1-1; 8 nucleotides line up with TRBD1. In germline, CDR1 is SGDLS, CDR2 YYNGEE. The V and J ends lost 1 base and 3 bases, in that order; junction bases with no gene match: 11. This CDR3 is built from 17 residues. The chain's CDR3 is CASSVMRQGKGDTEAFF. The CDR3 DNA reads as TGTGCCAGCAGCGTAATGAGACAGGGGAAAGGGGACACTGAAGCTTTCTTT.

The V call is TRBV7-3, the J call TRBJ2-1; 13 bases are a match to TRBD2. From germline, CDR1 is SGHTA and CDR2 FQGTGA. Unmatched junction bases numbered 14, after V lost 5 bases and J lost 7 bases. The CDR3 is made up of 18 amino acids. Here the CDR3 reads CASSPNPKTSGGSNEQFF. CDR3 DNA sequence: TGTGCCAGCAGCCCGAATCCCAAGACTAGCGGGGGGTCAAATGAGCAGTTCTTC.

The CDR3 reads CASSPPGQGRMNTEAFF. CDR3 DNA: TGCGCCAGCAGCCCCCCGGGACAGGGGAGGATGAACACTGAAGCTTTCTTT. The rearrangement joins TRBV5-1 to TRBJ1-1; 10 bases fit TRBD1. Germline-derived CDR1 and CDR2 are SGHRS and YFSETQ. The CDR3 covers 17 residues. Unmatched junction bases numbered 9, after V lost 4 bases and J lost 0 bases.